The 27 T cell receptor delta chains below all came from one sample that was sequenced in a study of γδ T cells in repeated Plasmodium falciparum infection. Vgamma9/Vdelta2+ and Vdelta2-negative gammadelta T cells were flow-sorted from PBMC for bulk sequencing. TCRdb redid the clone calls on the multiplex PCR reads with CATT. The sample lists some 100,000 delta-chain clones; over 1.1% were seen once. The sample comprised gamma-delta T cells from blood. These TCRs come from a pool of human donors (malaria-infected and uninfected, not separated).

This clone turned up a few times. The protein held in TCRdb is that of a much larger clone and does not match this DNA's translation at residue 5, likely because of a read error; the protein shown is translated from the DNA. J is TRDJ1 and V is TRDV1, with D hard to call. TCRdb records no J gene; here it was assigned by comparing the DNA to germline. Germline CDR1 reads TSWWSYY; CDR2 reads QGS. This CDR3 is 14 amino acids long. Trimming shortened V by 4 bases and J by 1 base, and 10 bases separated the two germline ends. The CDR3 region is CALGGLNATDKLIF. CDR3 DNA sequence: TGTGCTCTTGGGGGACTAAATGCCACCGATAAACTCATCTTT.

In this sample, this clone turned up a few times. The amino acid sequence in TCRdb belongs to a much larger clone and departs from this DNA's translation at residue 9, likely a sequencing read error; the sequence shown is translated from the DNA. The CDR3, as DNA: TGTGCTCTTGGGGAACTTGGGGAGTGCTGGGGGATACGGACCGATAAACTCATCTTT. This translates into CALGELGECWGIRTDKLIF. The chain joins TRDV1 to TRDJ1; 12 bases fit TRDD3. Assignment of the J gene here rests on matching the DNA to germline, because TCRdb gives none. Per germline, CDR1 TSWWSYY and CDR2 QGS. V dropped 0 bases and J dropped 2; count of bases not matched to a gene: 10. The CDR3 covers 19 residues.

Remarks on this clone: The likely explanation is a read error, given a far larger clone one base away. The sample has other DNA sequences that encode this CDR3 too. The CDR3 here is CACDKLMGDTKTNWDTRQMFF. The CDR3 DNA sequence: TGTGCTTGTGACAAGTTGATGGGGGATACCAAAACGAACTGGGACACCCGACAGATGTTTTTC. The chain combines TRDV2 with TRDJ3; TRDD3 matches 10 bases. TCRdb does not report a J gene; here it was assigned by matching the DNA to germline references. The CDR3 has 21 amino acids. Germline V gene data show CDR1 as GEAIGNYY and CDR2 as EKD.

Regarding this clone: Since a far larger clone is one base different, this is likely a read error. Other nucleotide sequences from this sample produce the same CDR3. V usage is TRDV3 and J usage is TRDJ1, with D uncertain. Assignment of the J gene here rests on matching the DNA to germline, because TCRdb gives none. Per the germline V gene, CDR1 is TVYSNPD and CDR2 is GDNSRS (reference sequence). V was shortened by 2 bases and J by 4 bases, with 11 bases between the two germline ends. This CDR3 is built from 12 residues. CDR3: CAFEPYGDKLIF. CDR3 nucleotide sequence: TGTGCCTTTGAACCCTATGGCGATAAACTCATCTTT.

In regard to this clone: The amino acid sequence in TCRdb belongs to a much larger clone and departs from this DNA's translation at residue 10, likely a sequencing read error; the sequence shown is translated from the DNA. The genes are TRDV2 and TRDJ3, with a possible D match to TRDD3 (6 bases). The J gene, not given by TCRdb, was assigned here from a germline match of the nucleotide sequence. Germline CDR1 reads GEAIGNYY; CDR2 reads EKD. There are 21 residues in the CDR3. Trimming cost V 2 bases and J 0 bases, with 22 bases left between them. The CDR3 bases are TGTGCCTGTGACATCGTCCCTTTGGGGGTAGAAGCCTCCTGGGACACCCGACAGATGTTTTTC. It encodes CACDIVPLGVEASWDTRQMFF.

This clone was counted between two and nine times. This DNA translates differently at residue 10 from the TCRdb protein, which is that of a much larger clone; a read error is likely, and the protein shown is the DNA's own translation. The genes are TRDV1 and TRDJ1, with D possibly being TRDD3 (5 bases). Germline CDR1 and CDR2: TSWWSYY and QGS. V was pared by 4 bases and J by 8 bases, with 20 bases between. The CDR3 totals 15 residues. Here the CDR3 reads CALGVDRGPWTKLIF. The DNA for the CDR3 is TGTGCTCTTGGGGTAGACAGGGGGCCGTGGACCAAACTCATCTTT.

Concerning this clone itself: For this DNA, TCRdb reports the protein of a much larger clone, which diverges at residue 8, most likely from a read error; the protein presented here is translated directly from the DNA. The CDR3 region is CALGELFCLRGIRSTDKLIF. The CDR3 DNA reads TGTGCTCTTGGGGAACTTTTCTGCCTACGGGGGATACGATCCACCGATAAACTCATCTTT. V usage is TRDV1 and J usage is TRDJ1; TRDD3 matches 10 bases. CDR3 length equals 20 residues. From germline, CDR1 is TSWWSYY and CDR2 QGS. V lost 0 bases and J lost 1; bases outside the gene matches: 14.

A remark on this clone: This likely came from a read error, as a far larger clone is one base away. Other nucleotide sequences from this sample produce the same CDR3. The V gene is listed as TRDV2; no J gene was called; no DNA check was done on the table's D call, TRDD3. CDR1 is GEAIGNYY, CDR2 EKD, per germline. The CDR3 runs 15 residues. The CDR3 loop is CACNSLGDPTDKLIF. CDR3 DNA: TGTGCCTGCAATTCCCTGGGGGATCCCACCGATAAACTCATCTTC.

This clone was detected many times. TCRdb assigns this DNA the protein of a much larger clone, which departs from its translation at residue 11; this likely reflects a read error, and the protein shown comes from translating the DNA. The chain combines TRDV1 with TRDJ1, with 8 nucleotides matching TRDD2. Unmatched junction bases numbered 25, after V lost 7 bases and J lost 9 bases. The germline V gene encodes CDR1 TSWWSYY and CDR2 QGS. This CDR3 is built from 18 residues. The CDR3 DNA is TGTGCTCTTGCCGTCGGGCTTCCTACTCCCCCACCCCTAGAACAACTCATCTTT. Translation gives CALAVGLPTPPPLEQLIF.

With regard to this clone: TCRdb's protein for this DNA is that of a much larger clone and differs from the translation at residue 8, likely a read error; the protein shown is the DNA translation. The chain links TRDV1 to TRDJ1; D is possibly TRDD3 (5 bases). CDR3 length: 19 residues. Germline CDR1 TSWWSYY, CDR2 QGS. Trimming cost V 2 bases and J 0 bases, with 22 bases left between them. The CDR3 DNA is TGTGCTCTTGGGGAATGTAGGAACCCATGGGGTGCCAACACCGATAAACTCATCTTT. The encoded protein is CALGECRNPWGANTDKLIF.

This clone was seen many times. The chain is built from TRDV1 and TRDJ1; 7 bases fit TRDD3. The CDR3 runs to 21 residues. Germline CDR1 TSWWSYY, CDR2 QGS. J was trimmed by 1 base and V by 6 bases; bases with no gene match: 26. The CDR3 DNA is TGTGCTCTTGGTGCTACCTTCTTCGTACTGGGGTTGATCCGGGGCACCGATAAACTCATCTTT. Translated: CALGATFFVLGLIRGTDKLIF.

This clone has a count of ten or more. Only one base separates this from a far larger clonotype, so it likely reflects a read error. The sample has other DNA sequences that encode this CDR3 too. The V call is TRDV2, the J call TRDJ1; 7 bases align to TRDD3. No J gene was available from TCRdb, and it was assigned here by a germline match of the DNA. This CDR3 is 19 amino acids long. The V segment lost 1 base and the J segment 3 bases; nucleotides outside the gene matches: 19. Germline V CDR1 and CDR2: GEAIGNYY, EKD. CDR3 DNA: TGTGCCTGTGACACATTGCGTGGGGGACATCCTTTCGAGCCCGATAAACTCATCTTT. Encoded protein: CACDTLRGGHPFEPDKLIF.

This clone was observed a few times. TCRdb attributes to this sequence the protein of a much larger clone, which differs from the DNA translation at residue 10; a read error is likely, and the protein displayed is translated from the DNA. This sequence joins TRDV2 and TRDJ1; D is ambiguous. Matching the DNA to germline supplied the J gene, which TCRdb does not give. The CDR3 covers 16 residues. Deletions cut 3 bases from V and 3 bases from J, with 19 bases between. From germline, CDR1 is GEAIGNYY and CDR2 EKD. DNA for the CDR3: TGTGCCTGTGACCAATGCCGCCCCTCCAGGCCCGATAAACTCATCTTT. Protein: CACDQCRPSRPDKLIF.

As regards this clone: A read error likely explains why the TCRdb protein, taken from a much larger clone, differs from this DNA's translation at residue 9; the protein shown is translated from the DNA. The V gene is TRDV1, the J gene TRDJ2; TRDD3 matches 11 bases. With 3 bases clipped from V and 0 bases from J, the junction kept 18 bases outside the gene matches. The CDR3 consists of 22 residues. In germline, CDR1 is TSWWSYY, CDR2 QGS. CDR3 nucleotides: TGTGCTCTTGGGGAGGGAATTCCTCCTTACTGGGGGATAGGCCCTTTGACAGCACAACTCTTCTTT. Translated: CALGEGIPPYWGIGPLTAQLFF.

On this clone itself: The amino acid sequence in TCRdb belongs to a much larger clone and departs from this DNA's translation at residue 4, likely a sequencing read error; the sequence shown is translated from the DNA. The chain employs TRDV2 and TRDJ1; TRDD3 matches 7 bases. Since TCRdb gives no J gene, matching the DNA to germline was used here to assign it. The CDR3 spans 16 residues. CDR1 and CDR2 (germline): GEAIGNYY, EKD. V trimming: 5 bases; J trimming: 1 base; junction bases outside the gene matches: 12. In DNA form, the CDR3 reads TGTGCCTGTGTCGGCGTACTGGGGCAGGGCACCGATAAACTCATCTTT. Encoded protein: CACVGVLGQGTDKLIF.

This clone was detected ten times or more. TCRdb has a much larger clone's protein, which differs at residue 7 from the translation of this DNA, likely because of a read error; what is shown is the protein translated from the DNA. This chain uses TRDV3 with TRDJ1; TRDD3 matches 9 bases. Germline V gives CDR1 TVYSNPD, CDR2 GDNSRS (reference sequence). The CDR3 covers 16 residues. Trimming cost V 5 bases and J 5 bases; bases outside gene matches: 18. The CDR3 DNA is TGTGCCGTTTTTGGACTTTGGGGGGATACCCTTGATAAACTCATCTTT. Its protein product is CAVFGLWGDTLDKLIF.

Regarding this clone: The protein TCRdb lists belongs to a much larger clone and differs from this DNA's translation at residue 6, which points to a read error; the protein shown is made from the DNA. The chain uses TRDV1 and TRDJ1, with D maybe TRDD2 (6 bases). Because TCRdb records no J gene, it was assigned here through a match of the DNA to germline. CDR3 length equals 15 residues. CDR1 is TSWWSYY, CDR2 QGS, per germline. Trimming removed 3 bases from V and 2 bases from J, with 13 bases in between. CDR3 DNA: TGTGCTCTTGGGGAGCGCTTCCTTACAACCGATAAACTCATCTTT. Translating gives CALGERFLTTDKLIF.

This clone has just a few counts. Given a far larger clone just one base away, this is likely a sequencing read error. This specimen includes other DNA sequences encoding the same CDR3. The chain uses TRDV2 and TRDJ1, with 7 bases lining up with TRDD3. CDR1 is GEAIGNYY and CDR2 is EKD in the germline V gene. The CDR3 extends over 21 amino acids. CDR3 loop: CACDTGGSSGRTGIRTDKLIF. The CDR3 DNA reads TGTGCCTGTGACACCGGGGGATCTTCGGGGCGTACTGGGATCCGAACCGATAAGCTCATCTTT.

As for this clone: Given a far larger clone just one base away, this is likely a sequencing read error. The same CDR3 arises from other DNA sequences in this sample as well. This chain links TRDV1 with TRDJ1; 8 bases are a match to TRDD3. Germline-derived CDR1 and CDR2 are TSWWSYY and QGS. V was clipped by 2 bases and J by 8 bases; unmatched bases: 22. There are 19 residues in the CDR3. The CDR3 DNA reads TGTGCTCTTGGGGAAGCGTCAAGTCCCAACTACTGGGGGGGCTACAAACTCATCTTT. Its protein product is CALGEASSPNYWGGYKLIF.

With regard to this clone: TCRdb attributes to this sequence the protein of a much larger clone, which differs from the DNA translation at residue 11; a read error is likely, and the protein displayed is translated from the DNA. V and J are TRDV2 and TRDJ1, with 13 nucleotides matching TRDD3. No J gene is reported in TCRdb; it was inferred here by comparing the DNA with germline. After removal of 7 bases from V and 4 bases from J, the junction contained 11 bases not matched to a gene. This CDR3 has 16 amino acids. Per germline, CDR1 GEAIGNYY and CDR2 EKD. DNA for the CDR3: TGTGCCTGGGGATTCTCGTACTGGGGGATACGCGATAAACTCATCTTT. Translating gives CAWGFSYWGIRDKLIF.

With respect to this clone: The amino acid sequence in TCRdb belongs to a much larger clone and departs from this DNA's translation at residue 9, likely a sequencing read error; the sequence shown is translated from the DNA. DNA for the CDR3: TGTGCCTGTGACACACACCCCTACATGCTGGGGGATACGAGGGTGCGGATTTCTAAGTACACCGATAAACTCATCTTT. Its protein product is CACDTHPYMLGDTRVRISKYTDKLIF. The rearrangement links TRDV2 to TRDJ1; 12 bases align to TRDD3. Because TCRdb records no J gene, it was assigned here through a match of the DNA to germline. The V segment lost 1 base and the J segment 0 bases; nucleotides outside the gene matches: 32. The CDR3 consists of 26 residues. The germline V gene encodes CDR1 GEAIGNYY and CDR2 EKD.

For this clone: With a far larger clone one base away, a read error is the likely cause. V usage is TRDV1 and J usage is TRDJ1; the D gene is possibly TRDD2 (7 bases). The J gene is not listed in TCRdb, so it was assigned here from a DNA match to germline. Germline lookup yields CDR1 TSWWSYY and CDR2 QGS. This CDR3 has 22 amino acids. V was pared by 9 bases and J by 2 bases, with 40 bases between. CDR3 in amino acids: CALGLTPPLSYTGWGPTDKLIF. Written as DNA, the CDR3 is TGTGCTCTAGGGTTAACGCCCCCCCTTTCCTACACCGGCTGGGGACCGACCGATAAACTCATCTTT.

Concerning this clone: The protein given by TCRdb reflects a much larger clone and differs at residue 7 from this DNA's translation, likely from a read error; the protein shown is the DNA's translation. J is TRDJ1 and V is TRDV2, with unresolved D. Matching the DNA to germline supplied the J gene, which TCRdb does not give. CDR3 size: 14 residues. V lost 0 bases and J 0 bases, leaving 7 bases between the germline ends. Germline V gives CDR1 GEAIGNYY, CDR2 EKD. In nucleotides, the CDR3 is TGTGCCTGTGACACCGGGCATGACACCGATAAACTCATCTTT. This encodes CACDTGHDTDKLIF.

This clone has just a few counts. TCRdb's protein, taken from a much larger clone, differs from this DNA's translation at residue 14, likely owing to a read error; the protein displayed comes from the DNA. The V gene is TRDV2, the J gene TRDJ1; 7 nucleotides match TRDD3. Because TCRdb records no J gene, it was assigned here through a match of the DNA to germline. The germline V gene encodes CDR1 GEAIGNYY and CDR2 EKD. The CDR3 has 17 residues. CDR3 sequence: CACDTQYWGRDDDTLIF. CDR3 coding DNA: TGTGCCTGTGACACTCAATACTGGGGCAGAGACGACGATACACTCATCTTT.

A remark on this clone: TCRdb has a much larger clone's protein, which differs at residue 4 from the translation of this DNA, likely because of a read error; what is shown is the protein translated from the DNA. V usage is TRDV2 and J usage is TRDJ1, with 9 bases aligning to TRDD3. The J gene, absent from TCRdb, was called here by matching the DNA to germline. The V and J ends lost 5 bases and 4 bases, in that order; junction bases with no gene match: 10. Germline lookup yields CDR1 GEAIGNYY and CDR2 EKD. CDR3 length equals 15 residues. The CDR3 DNA follows: TGTGCCTGTGTCAAATACTGGGGGAGACACGATAAACTCATCTTT. It encodes CACVKYWGRHDKLIF.

This clone was recorded a few times. TCRdb has a much larger clone's protein, which differs at residue 4 from the translation of this DNA, likely because of a read error; what is shown is the protein translated from the DNA. The chain links TRDV2 to TRDJ1; 10 positions agree with TRDD3. TCRdb records no J gene; here it was assigned by comparing the DNA to germline. V lost 5 bases and J lost 3; bases outside the gene matches: 5. There are 14 residues in the CDR3. CDR1 is GEAIGNYY and CDR2 is EKD in the germline V gene. The CDR3 DNA sequence: TGTGCCTGTGTCGGGGGATACGGGTCCGATAAACTCATCTTT. Its translation is CACVGGYGSDKLIF.

This clone was seen repeatedly, ten times or more. The TCRdb record carries a much larger clone's protein, which differs from this DNA's translation at residue 4; a read error is the likely cause, and the protein listed here is the DNA translation. V gene TRDV3 combines with J gene TRDJ1, with 8 bases fitting TRDD3. Trimming took 2 bases from V and 7 from J; bases not matched to a gene: 30. Germline-derived CDR1 and CDR2 are TVYSNPD and GDNSRS (reference sequence). The length of the CDR3 is 20 residues. The CDR3 DNA follows: TGTGCCTTTGCTAAACCGCTACGGCGTTACGGCACGGGGATACAGGGTAAACTCATCTTT. Translated: CAFAKPLRRYGTGIQGKLIF.